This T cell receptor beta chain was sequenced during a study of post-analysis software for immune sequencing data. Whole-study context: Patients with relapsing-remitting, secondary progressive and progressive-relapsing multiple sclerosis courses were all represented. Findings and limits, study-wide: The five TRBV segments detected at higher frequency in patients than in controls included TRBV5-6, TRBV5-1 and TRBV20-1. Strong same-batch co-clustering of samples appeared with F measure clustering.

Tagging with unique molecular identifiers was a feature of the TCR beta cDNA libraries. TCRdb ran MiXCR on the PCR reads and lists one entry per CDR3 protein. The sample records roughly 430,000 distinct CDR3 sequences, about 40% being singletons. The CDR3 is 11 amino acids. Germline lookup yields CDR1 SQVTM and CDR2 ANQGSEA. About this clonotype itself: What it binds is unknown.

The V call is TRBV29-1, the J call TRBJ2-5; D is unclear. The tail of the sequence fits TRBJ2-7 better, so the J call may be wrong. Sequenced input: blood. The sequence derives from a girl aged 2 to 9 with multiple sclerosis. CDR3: CSVEFSYEQYF. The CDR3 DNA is TGCAGCGTTGAATTCAGTTACGAGCAGTACTTC.